The clone carrying this T cell receptor (beta chain) was found a few times. Its target is unknown. A universal primer binding site was introduced by template switching. The final cDNA contained unique molecular identifiers. TCRdb called the 5' RACE reads again in MiXCR, with one record for every CDR3 protein. The data hold under 350,000 distinct CDR3 sequences, with 8.5% to 9.5% observed a single time. The data were obtained in a study of identical twins. The ends were cut back, 8 bases at V and 0 bases at J, with 9 bases in the middle. CDR3 length equals 13 residues. Germline V gene lookup returns CDR1 MNHEY and CDR2 SMNVEV (reference sequence). The study, taken as a whole, reports: The study drew conclusions from cross-sectional statistical analysis, not from following the same donors.

Healthy Caucasians made up all donors. In addition, the sample was reused for a study of yellow fever vaccine responses in identical twins.

The chain couples TRBV27 to TRBJ2-3; D is undetermined. Specimen: CD8+ T cells sorted from blood. This TCR came from a woman in her late teens or twenties in good health. The CDR3 DNA reads as TGTGCCAGCCATGTACGTAGCACAGATACGCAGTATTTT. Translation: CASHVRSTDTQYF.